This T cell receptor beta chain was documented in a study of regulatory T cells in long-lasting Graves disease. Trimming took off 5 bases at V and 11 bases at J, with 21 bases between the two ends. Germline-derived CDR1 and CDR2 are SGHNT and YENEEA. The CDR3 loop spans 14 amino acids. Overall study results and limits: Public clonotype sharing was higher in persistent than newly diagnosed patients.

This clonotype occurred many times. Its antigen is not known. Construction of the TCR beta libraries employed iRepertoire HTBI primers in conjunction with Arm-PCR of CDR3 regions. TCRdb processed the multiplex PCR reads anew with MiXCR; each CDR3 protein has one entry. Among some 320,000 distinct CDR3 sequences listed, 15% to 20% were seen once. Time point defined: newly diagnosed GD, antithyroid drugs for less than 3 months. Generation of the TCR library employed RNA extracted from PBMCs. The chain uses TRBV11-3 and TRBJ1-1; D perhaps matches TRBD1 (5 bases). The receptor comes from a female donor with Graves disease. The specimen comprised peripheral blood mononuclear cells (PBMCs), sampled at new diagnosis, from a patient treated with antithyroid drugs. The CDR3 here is CASSPGEGARSAFF. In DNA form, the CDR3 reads TGTGCCAGCAGCCCGGGGGAAGGGGCGAGGTCGGCTTTCTTT.